Here is one T cell receptor (beta chain) with its context. Its antigen remains unidentified. This specimen belongs to a study of PD-1 blockade in mismatch repair-deficient tumors. The protocol was immunoSEQ multiplex PCR, while the TCRdb copy is restricted to in-frame clones and leaves out a portion. The table includes 90,000 to 120,000 clones, about 79% detected once. General study results and limits: Rapid post-treatment expansion, then contraction, generally preceding radiologic response, marked tumor-resident clones.

The TCR comes from an adult with mismatch repair-deficient cancer. The source was peripheral blood, collected approximately 36 weeks after starting pembrolizumab.

This CDR3 reads CASSLGGSNEKLFF. The CDR3 coding sequence is TGTGCCAGCAGCTTAGGGGGGTCTAATGAAAAACTGTTTTTT. V and J are TRBV11-2 and TRBJ1-4, with D possibly matching TRBD1 (5 bases). V lost 1 base to trimming and J lost 3 bases, with 6 bases between them. Per the germline V gene, CDR1 is SGHAT and CDR2 is FQNNGV. This CDR3 is built from 14 residues.